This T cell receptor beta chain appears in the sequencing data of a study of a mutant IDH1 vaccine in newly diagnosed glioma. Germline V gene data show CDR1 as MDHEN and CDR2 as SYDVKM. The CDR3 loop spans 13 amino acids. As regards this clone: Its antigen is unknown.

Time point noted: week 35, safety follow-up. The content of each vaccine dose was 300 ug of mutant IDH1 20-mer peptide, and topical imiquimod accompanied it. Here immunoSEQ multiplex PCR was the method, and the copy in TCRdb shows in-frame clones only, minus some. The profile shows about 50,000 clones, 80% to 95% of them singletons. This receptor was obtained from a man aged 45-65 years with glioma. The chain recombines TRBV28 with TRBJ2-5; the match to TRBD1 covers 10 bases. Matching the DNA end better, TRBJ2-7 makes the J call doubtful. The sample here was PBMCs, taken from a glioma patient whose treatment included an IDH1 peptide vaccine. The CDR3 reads CASGGQGSHEQYF. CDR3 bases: TGTGCCAGCGGGGGACAGGGGAGCCACGAGCAGTACTTC.